The next 2 T cell receptor beta chains were all read from a single sample in a study of blood T cell repertoires in COVID-19. Profiling relied on immunoSEQ multiplex PCR, and the TCRdb table lists in-frame clones only, not all of them. In the table there are about 96,000 clones, 84% of which are singletons. Sequencing used peripheral blood. The receptors shown here come from a woman in her sixties or seventies with acute or convalescent COVID-19.

The V call is TRBV7-3, the J call TRBJ2-1, with D possibly matching TRBD1 (6 bases). V lost 2 bases and J 2 bases, leaving 13 bases between the germline ends. This CDR3 region has 16 residues. Germline CDR1 and CDR2: SGHTA and FQGTGA. CDR3 sequence: CASSLVGGSPYNEQFF. The CDR3 bases are TGTGCCAGCAGCTTAGTAGGGGGATCGCCCTACAATGAGCAGTTCTTC.

The rearrangement joins TRBV3-1 (or the pseudogene TRBV3-2) to TRBJ2-7; TRBD1 matches at 8 bases. Germline V CDR1 and CDR2: LGHDT, YNNKEL (reference sequence). Germline trimming cut 2 bases from V and 0 bases from J; bases unmatched to any gene: 9. The CDR3 sequence is 17 residues long. CDR3 loop: CASSQTPTGVFSYEQYF. Here the CDR3 DNA reads TGTGCCAGCAGCCAAACACCGACAGGGGTCTTCTCCTACGAGCAGTACTTC.